This T cell receptor (beta chain) emerged from a study of CD8+ T cells in alopecia areata. After isolation, RNA underwent reverse transcription to generate cDNA as the sequencing template. Profiled with immunoSEQ multiplex PCR; TCRdb holds only in-frame clones, not every one. The sample holds around 250,000 clones; 67% are singletons and the top ten take 0.95% to 1.5%. Worth noting for this clone: Antigen unknown.

Germline V gene sequence: CDR1 KGHSH, CDR2 LQKENI. There are 16 residues in the CDR3. The V gene lost 0 bases and the J gene lost 13 bases, with 19 bases spanning the gap. Points from the study as a whole: Normal scalp showed lower clonality than lesional scalp, especially alopecia totalis/universalis.

The J gene is TRBJ1-6, the V gene TRBV18, with a possible D match to TRBD1 (5 bases). The sequence was collected from a human donor with alopecia areata. Material: CD4+ T cells sorted from blood, obtained at week 0. CDR3 DNA sequence: TGTGCCAGCTCACCACCTGGGGCCAGGGTCGAGGGGCCCCTCCACTTT. Amino acids: CASSPPGARVEGPLHF.